Listed below are T cell receptor beta chains from one sample, sequenced in a study of shared clonotypes between healthy human individuals. TCRdb keeps only in-frame clones here, not all; method: immunoSEQ multiplex PCR. Of 2.3 million or so clones in the sample, roughly 93% are singletons; the top ten hold 0.35% to 0.45%. The sample consisted of naive CD4+ T cells from PBMCs. Receptor source: a man between 18 and 29 years old in good health. Some clones in this sample may be carry-over from other donors' samples. Both conserved end residues are part of each CDR3. A D gene is named only where the DNA matches it firmly. For some rows the clone size is stated as once, few or many, or as a class when expanded; others skip it.

cdr3_length j_call d_call v_call clone_size cdr3_nt cdr3_aa
16 TRBJ1-4 TRBD1 TRBV9 once TGTGCCAGCAGCATTCAAGGGGGGACAGCTAATGAAAAACTGTTTTTT CASSIQGGTANEKLFF
15 TRBJ2-3 TRBD2 TRBV2 NA TGTGCCAGCAGAGCCGGCGAGCGGGAGGCAGATACGCAGTATTTT CASRAGEREADTQYF
12 TRBJ2-7 NA TRBV6-6 NA TGTGCCAGCAGCTCGACCTGGGGCCAGCAGTACTTC CASSSTWGQQYF
14 TRBJ1-4 TRBD1 TRBV15 NA TGTGCCACGTCGACAGGGTTCCGGAATGAAAAACTGTTTTTT CATSTGFRNEKLFF
15 TRBJ1-3 NA TRBV5-1 NA TGCGCCAGCAGCCTGGATGGGGTCTCTGGAAACACCATATATTTT CASSLDGVSGNTIYF
14 TRBJ1-5 NA TRBV19 NA TGTGCCAGTAGTATAGGTCACAGCAATCAGCCCCAGCATTTT CASSIGHSNQPQHF
13 TRBJ1-2 NA TRBV19 NA TGTGCCAGTAGTAAACAGGTCTCCTATGGCTACACCTTC CASSKQVSYGYTF
14 TRBJ2-6 NA TRBV6-1 NA TGTGCCAGCAATACCGGCTCTGGGGCCAACGTCCTGACTTTC CASNTGSGANVLTF
15 TRBJ2-5 TRBD2 TRBV9 NA TGTGCCAGCAGCGCGGGACTAGCACCCAGAGAGACCCAGTACTTC CASSAGLAPRETQYF
13 TRBJ1-1 TRBD1 TRBV5-4 NA TGTGCCAGCAGCCGAGCAGGGGGCACTGAAGCTTTCTTT CASSRAGGTEAFF
18 TRBJ2-3 TRBD2 TRBV11-2 NA TGTGCCAGCAGCCAACGCAGCGGGAGGGCCGCAGGCACAGATACGCAGTATTTT CASSQRSGRAAGTDTQYF
15 TRBJ2-6 TRBD1 TRBV28 once TGTGCCAGCAAACAGGGGGCATATGGGGCCAACGTCCTGACTTTC CASKQGAYGANVLTF
14 TRBJ1-5 NA TRBV6-6 NA TGTGCCAGCAGTTTTGAGGGCAGCAATCAGCCCCAGCATTTT CASSFEGSNQPQHF
14 TRBJ2-2 NA TRBV19 NA TGTGCCAGTAGTATAGGTGGGGGCACCGGGGAGCTGTTTTTT CASSIGGGTGELFF
13 TRBJ1-1 NA TRBV7-2 NA TGTGCCAGCAGCGCTACAGGCCGCACTGAAGCTTTCTTT CASSATGRTEAFF
14 TRBJ2-7 NA TRBV18 NA TGTGCCAGCTCACCAGGCCGGAACGAGTACGAGCAGTACTTC CASSPGRNEYEQYF